The 7 T cell receptor beta chains listed next were all sequenced from one sample in a study of CD8 T cells in ankylosing spondylitis. Findings and caveats of the study: A TCR beta motif of several highly homologous variants appeared characteristic of ankylosing spondylitis blood.

TCRdb independently ran MiXCR on the 5' RACE reads; one entry per CDR3 protein. The repertoire consists of approximately 400,000 distinct CDR3 sequences, with approximately 17% occurring once and the leading ten covering just over 1%. These receptors are not linked to any known antigen. The sample taken for sequencing was blood, either unsorted or a sorted T cell fraction (not recorded which). These TCRs come from a male donor with ankylosing spondylitis.

The V call is TRBV9, the J call TRBJ1-6; TRBD1 is a possible D gene (5 bases). The CDR3 consists of 14 residues. Germline V gives CDR1 SGDLS, CDR2 YYNGEE. V was shortened by 5 bases and J by 6 bases, with 12 bases between the two germline ends. CDR3 bases: TGTGCCAGCAGTGCAGTCGACAGTAATTCACCCCTCCACTTT. Encoded protein: CASSAVDSNSPLHF.

This clonotype was observed a handful of times. The rearrangement joins TRBV20-1 to TRBJ2-5; a possible D gene is TRBD2 (5 bases). Trimming cost V 5 bases and J 7 bases, with 20 bases left between them. The CDR3 has 14 residues. CDR1 DFQATT and CDR2 SNEGSKA come from the germline V gene (reference sequence). The CDR3 spells CSADRTPHEGTQYF. CDR3 nucleotides: TGCAGTGCTGACCGGACTCCCCACGAGGGGACCCAGTACTTC.

The gene calls are TRBV12-3 or TRBV12-4 and TRBJ2-1; either TRBD1 or TRBD2 may supply D (7 bases each). The CDR3 contains 13 residues. Trimming left V 5 bases short and J 10 bases short, with 15 bases between. CDR3 DNA: TGTGCCAGCAGTATACACAGGGGAGGGGAGCAGTTCTTC. This sequence encodes CASSIHRGGEQFF.

The chain recombines TRBV2 with TRBJ2-1, with D tentatively TRBD2 (7 bases). The CDR3 runs 13 residues. Trimming removed 7 bases at V and 5 bases at J, with 12 bases between. Germline V CDR1 and CDR2: SNHLY, FYNNEI. The CDR3 loop reads CASKGGPDNEQFF. The CDR3 coding sequence is TGTGCCAGCAAGGGGGGGCCGGACAATGAGCAGTTCTTC.

This clonotype was detected only a few times. The chain links TRBV10-3 to TRBJ2-7; 10 bases are shared with TRBD2. The V segment lost 7 bases and the J segment 3 bases; nucleotides outside the gene matches: 6. The length of the CDR3 is 14 residues. The V gene's germline CDR1 is ENHRY and CDR2 SYGVKD. CDR3 in amino acids: CAINQRGGDYEQYF. CDR3 sequence (DNA): TGTGCCATCAACCAGCGGGGGGGAGACTACGAGCAGTACTTC.

This clonotype was observed a handful of times. V gene TRBV5-1 combines with J gene TRBJ1-5; no reliable D call. There are 15 residues in the CDR3. The germline V gene encodes CDR1 SGHRS and CDR2 YFSETQ. Trimming took 0 bases from V and 5 from J, leaving 12 bases between them. For the CDR3, the DNA is TGCGCCAGCAGCTTGGTTGGCAGAGAGGATCAGCCCCAGCATTTT. Protein: CASSLVGREDQPQHF. The full variable domain, with the rest looked up from reference TRBV5-1 and TRBJ1-5, is KAGVTQTPRYLIKTRGQQVTLSCSPISGHRSVSWYQQTPGQGLQFLFEYFSETQRNKGNFPGRFSGRQFSNSRSEMNVSTLELGDSALYLCASSLVGREDQPQHFGDGTRLSIL.

This clonotype was observed a handful of times. The rearrangement uses TRBV7-2 and TRBJ2-3; TRBD2 matches 8 bases. V lost 3 bases, J lost 5 bases, and 4 bases stayed unmatched. CDR1 and CDR2 from the germline V gene are SGHTA and FQGNSA. CDR3 length: 14 residues. This chain's CDR3 is CASSFTGGVDTQYF. CDR3 sequence (DNA): TGTGCCAGCAGCTTCACGGGAGGGGTAGATACGCAGTATTTT.